Below are 11 T cell receptor beta chains sequenced from a single sample in a study of blood T cell repertoires in COVID-19. Profiled with immunoSEQ multiplex PCR; TCRdb holds only in-frame clones, not every one. The data hold about 270,000 clones, with 75% to 95% observed a single time. The sample comprised PBMCs or T cells enriched from blood (not recorded which). These receptor sequences come from a man aged 35-49 years who had been exposed to COVID-19.

The table lists this clone with a count of one. V is TRBV6-2 or TRBV6-3 and J is TRBJ2-7; D call uncertain. Trimming pared 5 bases from V and 0 bases from J, leaving 11 bases between. There are 14 residues in the CDR3. Germline CDR1 reads MNHEY; CDR2 reads SVGEGT. DNA of the CDR3: TGTGCCAGCAGTGGTCAGGCTGCCTCCTACGAGCAGTACTTC. Its translation is CASSGQAASYEQYF.

The chain employs TRBV5-6 and TRBJ2-5, with 12 nucleotides matching TRBD2. The CDR3 totals 19 residues. CDR1 SGHDT and CDR2 YYEEEE come from the germline V gene. The junction had 14 bases not matched to a gene; V was cut back by 0 bases and J by 5 bases. CDR3 loop: CASSLAGASGRAGEETQYF. CDR3 coding DNA: TGTGCCAGCAGCTTGGCCGGAGCTAGCGGGAGGGCCGGAGAGGAGACCCAGTACTTC. Using reference TRBV5-6 and TRBJ2-5 for the parts outside the CDR3, the full variable domain is DAGVTQSPTHLIKTRGQQVTLRCSPKSGHDTVSWYQQALGQGPQFIFQYYEEEERQRGNFPDRFSGHQFPNYSSELNVNALLLGDSALYLCASSLAGASGRAGEETQYFGPGTRLLVL.

The chain joins TRBV18 to TRBJ1-1, with 8 positions matching TRBD1. Germline CDR1 KGHSH, CDR2 LQKENI. This CDR3 region has 15 residues. The ends lost 4 bases at V and 3 bases at J; junction bases unmatched: 7. The CDR3 is CASSLSQGADTEAFF. The CDR3 DNA follows: TGTGCCAGCTCACTTAGCCAGGGGGCGGACACTGAAGCTTTCTTT.

Written as DNA, the CDR3 is TGCGCCAGCAGCCACCCGGACAGGAGCACTGAAGCTTTCTTT. Encoded protein: CASSHPDRSTEAFF. The J gene is TRBJ1-1, the V gene TRBV4-1; 7 bases match TRBD1. Germline V lookup: CDR1 MGHRA, CDR2 YSYEKL. This CDR3 has 14 residues. V lost 3 bases and J lost 4; bases outside the gene matches: 5.

This rearrangement joins TRBV9 to TRBJ2-7; maybe TRBD1 (6 bases). CDR1 SGDLS and CDR2 YYNGEE come from the germline V gene. Trimming took off 3 bases at V and 2 bases at J, with 12 bases between the two ends. The CDR3 length is 14 residues. CDR3 sequence reads: CASSATGRAYEQYF. The CDR3 region has the DNA TGTGCCAGCAGCGCGACAGGAAGGGCCTACGAGCAGTACTTC.

This chain joins TRBV15 and TRBJ1-4, with D uncertain. The CDR3 spans 14 residues. V lost 1 base to trimming and J lost 11 bases, with 14 bases between them. In germline, CDR1 is LNHNV, CDR2 YYDKDF (reference sequence). This CDR3 reads CATSRGGAPSKLFF. CDR3 sequence (DNA): TGTGCCACCAGCAGAGGCGGCGCTCCGAGCAAACTGTTTTTT.

This clone was picked up one time. The chain links TRBV30 to TRBJ2-7; 9 bases match TRBD2. J was trimmed by 5 bases and V by 5 bases; bases with no gene match: 10. The CDR3 has 14 residues. The V gene's germline CDR1 is GTSNPN and CDR2 SVGIG (reference sequence). The chain's CDR3 is CAWAPGTSLDEQYF. The CDR3 nucleotides are TGTGCCTGGGCTCCCGGGACTAGCCTTGACGAGCAGTACTTC.

The V and J genes are TRBV7-9 and TRBJ2-1; the match to TRBD1 covers 7 bases. Germline CDR1 is SEHNR and CDR2 is FQNEAQ (reference sequence). The V segment lost 6 bases and the J segment 5 bases; nucleotides outside the gene matches: 16. The CDR3 length is 17 residues. CDR3 coding DNA: TGTGCCAGCAGACCAACCCGACCGGGACAGATGCACAATGAGCAGTTCTTC. Its protein is CASRPTRPGQMHNEQFF.

This chain links TRBV3-1 (or the pseudogene TRBV3-2) with TRBJ2-7, with 7 bases identical to TRBD1. V gave up 6 bases and J gave up 6 bases; unmatched junction bases: 5. The germline gives CDR1 LGHDT, CDR2 YNNKEL (reference sequence). The CDR3 is 12 amino acids. The CDR3 DNA is TGTGCCAGCAGTCATACAGGGGTCGAGCAGTACTTC. This gives the protein CASSHTGVEQYF.

This chain joins TRBV28 and TRBJ2-4, with D tentatively TRBD1 (6 bases). CDR1 is MDHEN, CDR2 SYDVKM, per germline. The CDR3 is 14 residues long. V lost 3 bases and J lost 1, with 7 bases in between. CDR3 nucleotides: TGTGCCAGCAGTTTCACAGGGGCCAAAAACATTCAGTACTTC. It specifies CASSFTGAKNIQYF. The full variable domain, completed using reference TRBV28 and TRBJ2-4, is DVKVTQSSRYLVKRTGEKVFLECVQDMDHENMFWYRQDPGLGLRLIYFSYDVKMKEKGDIPEGYSVSREKKERFSLILESASTNQTSMYLCASSFTGAKNIQYFGAGTRLSVL.

The rearrangement links TRBV7-3 to TRBJ2-1; a weak D match, TRBD2 (6 bases). Trimming cost V 5 bases and J 7 bases, with 21 bases left between them. This CDR3 comprises 16 residues. Germline CDR1 is SGHTA and CDR2 is FQGTGA. Here the CDR3 reads CASSPLRWGGINEQFF. CDR3 bases: TGTGCCAGCAGCCCACTCCGATGGGGCGGGATAAATGAGCAGTTCTTC.